The 28 T cell receptor beta chains below all came from one sample that was sequenced in a study of blood T cell repertoires in COVID-19. The table came from immunoSEQ multiplex PCR; TCRdb's copy has only in-frame clones and leaves some out. The sample carries about 330,000 clones, less than 90% recorded once. Sequenced sample: PBMCs or T cells enriched from blood (not recorded which). The receptors derive from a woman in her 30s who had recovered from COVID-19.

The count of this clone is one. This sequence joins TRBV28 and TRBJ2-7, with 7 bases aligning to TRBD1. CDR3 length equals 13 residues. V lost 3 bases and J lost 4; bases outside the gene matches: 3. Germline V lookup: CDR1 MDHEN, CDR2 SYDVKM. This chain's CDR3 is CASSFPGGYEQYF. The DNA for the CDR3 is TGTGCCAGCAGTTTCCCAGGGGGTTACGAGCAGTACTTC.

The chain joins TRBV6-5 to TRBJ2-7; maybe TRBD2 (7 bases). CDR3 size: 12 residues. V lost 10 bases and J lost 5, with 15 bases in between. Per germline, CDR1 MNHEY and CDR2 SVGAGI. The CDR3 DNA sequence: TGTGCCATCTCAGGGGAGGGTCACGAGCAGTACTTC. Protein sequence: CAISGEGHEQYF.

The table lists this clone with a few counts. V is TRBV7-9 and J is TRBJ2-5; the match to TRBD1 covers 12 bases. Germline trimming cut 5 bases from V and 1 base from J; bases unmatched to any gene: 14. Germline CDR1 and CDR2: SEHNR and FQNEAQ (reference sequence). This CDR3 has 19 residues. The CDR3 DNA is TGTGCCAGCAGCGTCGGGACAGGGGGCTCCCAAGTTCTCCAAGAGACCCAGTACTTC. Translation gives CASSVGTGGSQVLQETQYF.

The rearrangement links TRBV12-3 or TRBV12-4 to TRBJ2-2; D is perhaps TRBD1 (6 bases). The length of the CDR3 is 13 residues. V gave up 2 bases and J gave up 9 bases, with 10 bases separating them. Here the CDR3 reads CASSLTGSRELFF. DNA of the CDR3: TGTGCCAGCAGTTTAACAGGGTCCCGGGAGCTGTTTTTT.

This chain connects TRBV28 to TRBJ1-1, with 7 nucleotides matching TRBD1. The CDR3 spans 15 residues. V trimming: 5 bases; J trimming: 1 base; junction bases outside the gene matches: 7. The germline gives CDR1 MDHEN, CDR2 SYDVKM. The DNA of the CDR3 is TGTGCCAGCAGTCTCGGGACAGCACAGAACACTGAAGCTTTCTTT. Encoded protein: CASSLGTAQNTEAFF.

This rearrangement joins TRBV5-1 to TRBJ2-5; possible D gene TRBD2, 7 bases. V lost 4 bases to trimming and J lost 0 bases, with 19 bases between them. The CDR3 length is 17 residues. Per the germline V gene, CDR1 is SGHRS and CDR2 is YFSETQ. This CDR3 is CASSDRPGEGYQETQYF. In DNA form, the CDR3 reads TGCGCCAGCAGCGACCGACCAGGGGAGGGCTACCAAGAGACCCAGTACTTC.

This clone has a single count. The gene calls are TRBV30 and TRBJ1-2; D ambiguous. Trimming stripped 4 bases from V and 5 bases from J, with 14 bases between. Germline-derived CDR1 and CDR2 are GTSNPN and SVGIG (reference sequence). CDR3 length equals 13 residues. Written as DNA, the CDR3 is TGTGCCTGGAACAACGCCGGCGGGTATGGCTACACCTTC. Its protein is CAWNNAGGYGYTF.

This chain links TRBV2 with TRBJ2-7; 10 bases are shared with TRBD2. Germline CDR1 is SNHLY and CDR2 is FYNNEI. V was pared by 6 bases and J by 2 bases, with 4 bases of the junction left unmatched. The CDR3 is made up of 14 amino acids. CDR3 loop: CASRESGGAYEQYF. In DNA form, the CDR3 reads TGTGCCAGCAGGGAGAGCGGGGGGGCCTACGAGCAGTACTTC. Variable domain in full (rest from reference TRBV2 and TRBJ2-7): EPEVTQTPSHQVTQMGQEVILRCVPISNHLYFYWYRQILGQKVEFLVSFYNNEISEKSEIFDDQFSVERPDGSNFTLKIRSTKLEDSAMYFCASRESGGAYEQYFGPGTRLTVT.

The V and J genes are TRBV30 and TRBJ1-2; the match to TRBD1 covers 8 bases. Germline V CDR1 and CDR2: GTSNPN, SVGIG (reference sequence). The CDR3 runs 16 residues. V lost 1 base, J lost 1 base, and 8 bases stayed unmatched. The CDR3 is CAWSETGTGFNYGYTF. In DNA form, the CDR3 reads TGTGCCTGGAGTGAGACCGGGACAGGTTTTAACTATGGCTACACCTTC.

The chain links TRBV19 to TRBJ1-4; tentatively, D is TRBD1 (5 bases). The germline V and J ends were trimmed by 6 bases and 4 bases, with 18 bases remaining between them. This CDR3 contains 16 residues. CDR1 LNHDA and CDR2 SQIVND come from the germline V gene (reference sequence). CDR3 amino acids: CASRETAYKVNEKLFF. CDR3 in DNA: TGTGCCAGTAGAGAGACAGCCTACAAGGTTAATGAAAAACTGTTTTTT.

The chain couples TRBV6-2 or TRBV6-3 to TRBJ1-5; TRBD1 is a possible D gene (6 bases). This CDR3 spans 15 amino acids. Trimming cost V 0 bases and J 11 bases, with 17 bases left between them. CDR1 and CDR2 (germline): MNHEY, SVGEGT. The CDR3, as DNA: TGTGCCAGCAGTTACTCGAGCACAGGGAGTACGGCCCAGCATTTT. Encoded protein: CASSYSSTGSTAQHF.

The chain recombines TRBV5-5 with TRBJ2-7; weak D call: TRBD2 (7 bases). CDR1 and CDR2 (germline): SGHKS, YYEKEE (reference sequence). The V end was cut by 2 bases, the J end by 5 bases, with 17 bases between. CDR3 size: 15 residues. CDR3 in DNA: TGTGCCAGCAGCTTCGTTGCGGGGGCAGGCGACGAGCAGTACTTC. It specifies CASSFVAGAGDEQYF.

The chain uses TRBV5-4 and TRBJ2-7; possibly TRBD2 for D (6 bases). V dropped 2 bases and J dropped 4 bases, with 13 bases sitting between them. CDR3 length: 14 residues. Germline loops: CDR1 SGHNT, CDR2 YYREEE (reference sequence). The CDR3 DNA follows: TGTGCCAGCAGCTTATCGGGACGGGAGTACGAGCAGTACTTC. Residues: CASSLSGREYEQYF. The full variable domain, its missing parts supplied by reference TRBV5-4 and TRBJ2-7, is ETGVTQSPTHLIKTRGQQVTLRCSSQSGHNTVSWYQQALGQGPQFIFQYYREEENGRGNFPPRFSGLQFPNYSSELNVNALELDDSALYLCASSLSGREYEQYFGPGTRLTVT.

The chain links TRBV27 to TRBJ2-5; maybe TRBD1 (7 bases). Germline V gives CDR1 MNHEY, CDR2 SMNVEV (reference sequence). Trimming took off 5 bases at V and 7 bases at J, with 20 bases between the two ends. CDR3 length: 15 amino acids. DNA of the CDR3: TGTGCCAGCAGTGAGGGGGCTAGCGCCATGGGGACCCAGTACTTC. Translating gives CASSEGASAMGTQYF.

The V call is TRBV9, the J call TRBJ2-7, with TRBD2 matching 7 bases. Trimming cost V 0 bases and J 2 bases; bases outside gene matches: 2. Germline CDR1 is SGDLS and CDR2 is YYNGEE. The CDR3 is made up of 14 amino acids. The CDR3 region is CASSVGEGPYEQYF. The CDR3 DNA reads as TGTGCCAGCAGCGTAGGGGAGGGGCCCTACGAGCAGTACTTC.

The chain is built from TRBV24-1 and TRBJ1-1, with 7 bases aligning to TRBD1. The CDR3 is 11 residues long. The V gene's germline CDR1 is KGHDR and CDR2 SFDVKD. V lost 4 bases to trimming and J lost 11 bases; unmatched junction nucleotides: 3. The DNA for the CDR3 is TGTGCCACCAGTGAACAGGGGAGGGCTTTCTTT. Residues: CATSEQGRAFF.

This rearrangement joins TRBV27 to TRBJ2-1; D uncertain. With 3 bases removed from V and 5 bases from J, the gap between germline ends came to 5 bases. From germline, CDR1 is MNHEY and CDR2 SMNVEV (reference sequence). The CDR3 sequence is 12 residues long. The CDR3 loop reads CASSLGHNEQFF. CDR3 sequence (DNA): TGTGCCAGCAGTTTGGGCCACAATGAGCAGTTCTTC.

J is TRBJ1-4 and V is TRBV6-5; D not certain. The CDR3 sequence is 15 residues long. V was cut by 0 bases and J by 8 bases, with 13 bases left in between. The V gene's germline CDR1 is MNHEY and CDR2 SVGAGI. The CDR3 sequence is CASSYSSRGREKLFF. CDR3 coding DNA: TGTGCCAGCAGTTACTCAAGTCGGGGTCGGGAAAAACTGTTTTTT.

This clone was picked up one time. The chain uses TRBV27 and TRBJ2-6; D possibly corresponds to TRBD1 (5 bases). Between the trimmed V and J ends, which lost 2 bases and 0 bases, there was a span of 8 bases. This CDR3 region has 16 residues. The V gene's germline CDR1 is MNHEY and CDR2 SMNVEV (reference sequence). This chain's CDR3 is CASSLQGYSGANVLTF. The CDR3 bases are TGTGCCAGCAGTTTACAGGGATACTCTGGGGCCAACGTCCTGACTTTC.

V usage is TRBV28 and J usage is TRBJ2-5, with D possibly TRBD2 on 5 matching bases. The CDR3 spans 15 residues. Germline V gene sequence: CDR1 MDHEN, CDR2 SYDVKM. V lost 4 bases to trimming and J lost 1 base, with 13 bases between them. CDR3 region: CASSSVWRVQETQYF. CDR3 coding DNA: TGTGCCAGCAGTTCCGTCTGGCGGGTCCAAGAGACCCAGTACTTC.

This clone turned up a few times. The sample contains more than one DNA sequence encoding this CDR3. This chain links TRBV27 with TRBJ2-7; 11 bases line up with TRBD1. V lost 5 bases to trimming and J lost 3 bases; unmatched junction nucleotides: 3. The CDR3 contains 14 residues. Germline V gives CDR1 MNHEY, CDR2 SMNVEV (reference sequence). In nucleotides, the CDR3 is TGTGCCAGCAGTCCAGGGACAGGGGGCTACGAGCAGTACTTC. This gives the protein CASSPGTGGYEQYF.

The chain couples TRBV19 to TRBJ1-3; no firm D call. The CDR3 consists of 12 residues. V was cut by 4 bases and J by 5 bases, with 6 bases left in between. The germline gives CDR1 LNHDA, CDR2 SQIVND (reference sequence). Here the CDR3 reads CASSRDRNTIYF. The CDR3 DNA sequence: TGTGCCAGTAGTAGAGATAGAAACACCATATATTTT.

The V and J genes are TRBV29-1 and TRBJ2-3; 11 bases are shared with TRBD2. J gave up 0 bases and V 2 bases, and 7 bases lay outside the gene matches. The CDR3 has 17 amino acids. The V gene's germline CDR1 is SQVTM and CDR2 ANQGSEA. The CDR3 loop is CSVEFSGGAVSTDTQYF. In DNA, the CDR3 is TGCAGCGTTGAATTTAGCGGGGGGGCCGTGAGCACAGATACGCAGTATTTT.

V usage is TRBV5-1 and J usage is TRBJ2-1; 9 nucleotides match TRBD1. Germline V gene sequence: CDR1 SGHRS, CDR2 YFSETQ. The CDR3 covers 15 residues. V shed 0 bases and J 9 bases; nucleotides not matched to a gene: 7. The CDR3 here is CASSLGTGAQGEQFF. CDR3 nucleotide sequence: TGCGCCAGCAGCTTGGGGACAGGGGCCCAGGGTGAGCAGTTCTTC.

The chain uses TRBV5-1 and TRBJ1-1, with 10 nucleotides matching TRBD1. Germline CDR1 is SGHRS and CDR2 is YFSETQ. V was pared by 4 bases and J by 3 bases, with 9 bases of the junction left unmatched. The CDR3 length is 16 residues. CDR3 protein: CASSLRTGGKDTEAFF. The CDR3 DNA sequence: TGCGCCAGCAGCCTAAGGACAGGGGGAAAGGACACTGAAGCTTTCTTT.

This chain uses TRBV6-2 or TRBV6-3 with TRBJ1-1; the match to TRBD1 covers 8 bases. From germline, CDR1 is MNHEY and CDR2 SVGEGT. The CDR3 extends over 15 amino acids. The J segment lost 4 bases and the V segment lost 6 bases, leaving 10 bases of the junction unmatched. The CDR3 loop reads CASSLRRTGPTEAFF. Written as DNA, the CDR3 is TGTGCCAGCAGCCTAAGAAGGACAGGGCCCACTGAAGCTTTCTTT.

The chain couples TRBV2 to TRBJ1-2, with D perhaps matching TRBD1 (6 bases). Trimming left V 2 bases short and J 2 bases short, with 15 bases between. The CDR3 is 16 residues long. Germline values: CDR1 SNHLY, CDR2 FYNNEI. CDR3 loop: CASSEHLDRINYGYTF. For the CDR3, the DNA is TGTGCCAGCAGTGAACACCTCGACAGGATCAACTATGGCTACACCTTC.

This chain uses TRBV4-3 with TRBJ2-2; D may be TRBD1 (6 bases). Germline loops: CDR1 LGHNA, CDR2 YSLEER. V gave up 0 bases and J gave up 4 bases, with 12 bases separating them. The CDR3 runs to 16 residues. In DNA form, the CDR3 reads TGCGCCAGCAGCCAAGAACTCAGGGGTGCCACCGGGGAGCTGTTTTTT. Encoded protein: CASSQELRGATGELFF.